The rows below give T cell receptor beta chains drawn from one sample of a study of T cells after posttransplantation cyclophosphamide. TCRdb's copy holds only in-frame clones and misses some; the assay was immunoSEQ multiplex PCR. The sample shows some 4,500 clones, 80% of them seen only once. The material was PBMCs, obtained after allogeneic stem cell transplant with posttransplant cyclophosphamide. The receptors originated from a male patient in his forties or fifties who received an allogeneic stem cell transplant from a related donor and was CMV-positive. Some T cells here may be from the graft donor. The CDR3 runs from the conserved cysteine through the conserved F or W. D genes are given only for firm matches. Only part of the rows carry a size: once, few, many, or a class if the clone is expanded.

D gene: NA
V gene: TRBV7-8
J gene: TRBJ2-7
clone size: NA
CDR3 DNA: TGTGCCAGCAGCTTAGCAAGGACAGCAACCTACGAGCAGTACTTC
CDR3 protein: CASSLARTATYEQYF

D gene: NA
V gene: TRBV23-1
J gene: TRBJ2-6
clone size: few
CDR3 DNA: TGCGCCAGCAGTCAATCCCACAGCTCTGGGGCCAACGTCCTGACTTTC
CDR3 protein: CASSQSHSSGANVLTF

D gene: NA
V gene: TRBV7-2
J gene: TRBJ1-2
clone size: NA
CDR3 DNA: TGTGCCAGCAGCTTTGATTACGCAGGGAACGGCTACACCTTC
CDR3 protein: CASSFDYAGNGYTF

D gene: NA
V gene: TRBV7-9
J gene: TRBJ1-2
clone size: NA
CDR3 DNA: TGTGCCAGCAGCTTAGCGGCAGGGTCCGGCTACACCTTC
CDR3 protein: CASSLAAGSGYTF

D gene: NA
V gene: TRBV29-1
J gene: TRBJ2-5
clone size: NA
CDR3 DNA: TGCAGCGTTTGGCACCAAGAGACCCAGTACTTC
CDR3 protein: CSVWHQETQYF

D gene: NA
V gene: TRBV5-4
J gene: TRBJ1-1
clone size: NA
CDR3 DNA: TGTGCCAGCAGCAACCCAATCCAGGGGAACACTGAAGCTTTCTTT
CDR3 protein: CASSNPIQGNTEAFF

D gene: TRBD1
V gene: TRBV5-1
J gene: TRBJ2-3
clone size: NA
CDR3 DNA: TGCGCCAGCAGCTTGATGACAGGGTCAGATACGCAGTATTTT
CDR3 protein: CASSLMTGSDTQYF

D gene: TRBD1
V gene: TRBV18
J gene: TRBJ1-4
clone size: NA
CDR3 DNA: TGTGCCAGCTCACCCCAGGGGGCGGAGGGTGAAAAACTGTTTTTT
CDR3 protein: CASSPQGAEGEKLFF

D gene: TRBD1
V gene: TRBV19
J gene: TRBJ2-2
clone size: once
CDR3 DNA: TGTGCCAGTAGTGAACAGGGGGTCTCCGGGGAGCTGTTTTTT
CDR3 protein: CASSEQGVSGELFF

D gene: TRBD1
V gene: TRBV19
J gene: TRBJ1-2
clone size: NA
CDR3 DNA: TGTGCCAGCCGACAGGGGTGGAACTATGGCTACACCTTC
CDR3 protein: CASRQGWNYGYTF

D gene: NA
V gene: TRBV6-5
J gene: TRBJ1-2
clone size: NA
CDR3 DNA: TGTGCCAGCAGCCTCAGGGGTACTAACTATGGCTACACCTTC
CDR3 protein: CASSLRGTNYGYTF

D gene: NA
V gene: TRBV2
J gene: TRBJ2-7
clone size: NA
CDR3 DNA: TGTGCCAGCGGTGGAGGGTTCCCCAGATACGAGCAGTACTTC
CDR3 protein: CASGGGFPRYEQYF

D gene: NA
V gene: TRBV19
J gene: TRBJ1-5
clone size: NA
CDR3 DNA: TGTGCCAGTAGTTGGTTGGGGGGTAATCAGCCCCAGCATTTT
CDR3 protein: CASSWLGGNQPQHF

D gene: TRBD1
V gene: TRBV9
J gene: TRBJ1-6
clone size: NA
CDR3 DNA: TGTGCCAGCAGCGTGCGCCGGGACAGAGATAATTCACCCCTCCACTTT
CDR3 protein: CASSVRRDRDNSPLHF

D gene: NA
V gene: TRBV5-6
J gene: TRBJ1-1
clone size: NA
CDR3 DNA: TGTGCCAGCAGCTTCTACGCTTACAGGTTCTTGATGAACACTGAAGCTTTCTTT
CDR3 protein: CASSFYAYRFLMNTEAFF

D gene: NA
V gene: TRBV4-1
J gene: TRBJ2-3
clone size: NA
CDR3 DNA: TGCGCCAGCAGCCAACGTATAGGGGTGGTCACAGATACGCAGTATTTT
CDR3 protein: CASSQRIGVVTDTQYF

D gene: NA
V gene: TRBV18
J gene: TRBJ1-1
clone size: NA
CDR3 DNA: TGTGCCAGCTCACCACCGGGGGGGGCTTGGACTGAAGCTTTCTTT
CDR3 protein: CASSPPGGAWTEAFF

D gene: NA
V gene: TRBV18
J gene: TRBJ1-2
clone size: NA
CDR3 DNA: TGTGCCAGCTCACCGACAGGCGACTATGGCTACACCTTC
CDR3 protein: CASSPTGDYGYTF

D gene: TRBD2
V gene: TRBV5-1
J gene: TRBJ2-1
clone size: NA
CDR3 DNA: TGCGCCAGCCTACTTGGGACTAGCGGGAGCTCCTACAATGAGCAGTTCTTC
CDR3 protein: CASLLGTSGSSYNEQFF

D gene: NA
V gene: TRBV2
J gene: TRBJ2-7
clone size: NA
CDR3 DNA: TGTGCCGGGGAGGGGGATCTGAGGGAGCAGTACTTC
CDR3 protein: CAGEGDLREQYF

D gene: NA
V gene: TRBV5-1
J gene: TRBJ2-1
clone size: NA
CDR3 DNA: TGCGCCAGCAAGACAGGCGCCGTCTCCTACAATGAGCAGTTCTTC
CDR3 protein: CASKTGAVSYNEQFF

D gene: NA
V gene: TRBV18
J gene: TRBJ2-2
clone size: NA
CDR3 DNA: TGTGCCAGCTCACCACCGGCAGGGAACACCGGGGAGCTGTTTTTT
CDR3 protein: CASSPPAGNTGELFF

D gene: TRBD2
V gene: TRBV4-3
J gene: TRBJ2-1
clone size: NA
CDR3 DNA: TGCGCCAGCAGCCAAGTACGGGGGGGCTACAATGAGCAGTTCTTC
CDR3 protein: CASSQVRGGYNEQFF

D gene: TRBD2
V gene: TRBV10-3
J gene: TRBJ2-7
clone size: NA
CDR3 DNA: TGTGCCATCAATGGAGGGCCTAGCGGTACCTACGAGCAGTACTTC
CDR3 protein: CAINGGPSGTYEQYF

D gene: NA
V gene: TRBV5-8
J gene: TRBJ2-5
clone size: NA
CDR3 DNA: TGTGCCAGCAGCTTGGACAGGGAAGAGACCCAGTACTTC
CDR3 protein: CASSLDREETQYF

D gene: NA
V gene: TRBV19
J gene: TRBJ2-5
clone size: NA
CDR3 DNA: TGTGCCAGTAGTATTAGTGCGGGGCCCGGGGAGACCCAGTACTTC
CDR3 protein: CASSISAGPGETQYF

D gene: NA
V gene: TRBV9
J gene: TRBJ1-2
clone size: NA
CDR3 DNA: TGTGCCAGCAGCGTTACCAGGACAGCTAACTATGGCTACACCTTC
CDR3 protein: CASSVTRTANYGYTF

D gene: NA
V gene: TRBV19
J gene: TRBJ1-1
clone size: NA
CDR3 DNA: TGTGCCAGTAGTATGATAGGGGCGAACACTGAAGCTTTCTTT
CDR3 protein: CASSMIGANTEAFF

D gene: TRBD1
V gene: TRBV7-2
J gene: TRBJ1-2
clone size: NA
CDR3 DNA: TGTGCCAGCAGCTTAGGGACAGGGTTCAGTAAAGGCTACACCTTC
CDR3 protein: CASSLGTGFSKGYTF

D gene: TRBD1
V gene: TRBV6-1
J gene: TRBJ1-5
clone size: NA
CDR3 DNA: TGTGCCAGCGGGGGCAGGGGGCCCCCGAATCAGCCCCAGCATTTT
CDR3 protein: CASGGRGPPNQPQHF

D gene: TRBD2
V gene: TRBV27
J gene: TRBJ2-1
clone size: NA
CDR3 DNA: TGTGCCAGCAGTCACCTCGCGGTAGCGGGGTCCTACAATGAGCAGTTCTTC
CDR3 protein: CASSHLAVAGSYNEQFF

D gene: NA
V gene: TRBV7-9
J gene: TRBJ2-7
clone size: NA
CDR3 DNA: TGTGCCAGCAGCATCCCTGGGGCAGGGCCCGACTTC
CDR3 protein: CASSIPGAGPDF

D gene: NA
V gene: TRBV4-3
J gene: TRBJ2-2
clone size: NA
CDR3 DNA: TGCGCCAGCAGCCAAGAAGGGGGACGGGCCGGGGAGCTGTTTTTT
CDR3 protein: CASSQEGGRAGELFF

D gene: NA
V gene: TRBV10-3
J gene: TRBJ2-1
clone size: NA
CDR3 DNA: TGTGCCATCAGCCTCCCTACGAGCTCCTACAATGAGCAGTTCTTC
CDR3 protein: CAISLPTSSYNEQFF

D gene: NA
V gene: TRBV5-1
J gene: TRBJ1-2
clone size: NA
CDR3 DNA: TGCGCCAGCAGCTTTCCGGGATCGGGTGGCTACACCTTC
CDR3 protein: CASSFPGSGGYTF

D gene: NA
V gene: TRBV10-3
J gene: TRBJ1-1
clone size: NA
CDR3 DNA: TGTGCAACATCTAGAGTACAGGGGAACACTGAAGCTTTCTTT
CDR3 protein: CATSRVQGNTEAFF

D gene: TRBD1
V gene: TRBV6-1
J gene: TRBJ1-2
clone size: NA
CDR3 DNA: TGTGCCAGCAGTGGGGCAGGGGGCGTTGGCTACACCTTC
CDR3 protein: CASSGAGGVGYTF

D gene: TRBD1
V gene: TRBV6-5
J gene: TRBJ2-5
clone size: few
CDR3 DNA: TGTGCCAGCAGTGGACGGACAGGGGAGACCCAGTACTTC
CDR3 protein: CASSGRTGETQYF

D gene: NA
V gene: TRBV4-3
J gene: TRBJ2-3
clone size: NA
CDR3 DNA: TGCGCCAGCAGCCAACAAGACAGTTCGGATACGCAGTATTTT
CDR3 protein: CASSQQDSSDTQYF

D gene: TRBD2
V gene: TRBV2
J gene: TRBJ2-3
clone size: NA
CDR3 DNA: TGTGCCAGCAGTACAGGGACTAGCGGGGCCGCAGATACGCAGTATTTT
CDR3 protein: CASSTGTSGAADTQYF

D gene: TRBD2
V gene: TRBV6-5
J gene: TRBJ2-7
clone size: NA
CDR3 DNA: TGTGCCAGCAACGCCGGGACTAGCGGCACCTACGAGCAGTACTTC
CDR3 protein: CASNAGTSGTYEQYF

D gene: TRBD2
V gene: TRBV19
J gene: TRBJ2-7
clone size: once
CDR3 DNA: TGTGCCAGTAGTACCGGACTAGCGGGGGGATACGAGCAGTACTTC
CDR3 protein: CASSTGLAGGYEQYF

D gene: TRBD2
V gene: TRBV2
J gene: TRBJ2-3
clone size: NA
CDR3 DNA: TGTGCCAGCAGACGGACTAGCGTTTGGGATACGCAGTATTTT
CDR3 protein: CASRRTSVWDTQYF

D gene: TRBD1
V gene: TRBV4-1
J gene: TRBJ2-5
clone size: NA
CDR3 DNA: TGCGCCAGCAGCGAAGACGCCGGGACAGGAAAAGAGACCCAGTACTTC
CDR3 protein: CASSEDAGTGKETQYF

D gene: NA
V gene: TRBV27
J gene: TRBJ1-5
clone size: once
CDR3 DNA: TGTGCCAGCAGTTTTACAGGGTACTCCAGCAATCAGCCCCAGCATTTT
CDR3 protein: CASSFTGYSSNQPQHF

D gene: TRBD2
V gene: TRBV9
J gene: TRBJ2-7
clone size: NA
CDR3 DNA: TGTGCCAGCAGCGCGACTAGCGGGACCTACGAGCAGTACTTC
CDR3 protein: CASSATSGTYEQYF